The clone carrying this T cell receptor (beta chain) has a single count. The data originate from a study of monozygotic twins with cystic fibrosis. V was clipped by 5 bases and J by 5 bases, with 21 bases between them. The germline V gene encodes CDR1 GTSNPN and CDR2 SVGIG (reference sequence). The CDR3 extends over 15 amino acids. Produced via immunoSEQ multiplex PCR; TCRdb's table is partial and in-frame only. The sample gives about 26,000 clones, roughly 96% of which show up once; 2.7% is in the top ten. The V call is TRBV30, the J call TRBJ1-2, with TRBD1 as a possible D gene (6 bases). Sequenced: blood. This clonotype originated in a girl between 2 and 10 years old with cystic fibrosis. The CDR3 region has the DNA TGTGCCTGGGTTACAAGGGGGGTTGTCCGATATGGCTACACCTTC. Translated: CAWVTRGVVRYGYTF.